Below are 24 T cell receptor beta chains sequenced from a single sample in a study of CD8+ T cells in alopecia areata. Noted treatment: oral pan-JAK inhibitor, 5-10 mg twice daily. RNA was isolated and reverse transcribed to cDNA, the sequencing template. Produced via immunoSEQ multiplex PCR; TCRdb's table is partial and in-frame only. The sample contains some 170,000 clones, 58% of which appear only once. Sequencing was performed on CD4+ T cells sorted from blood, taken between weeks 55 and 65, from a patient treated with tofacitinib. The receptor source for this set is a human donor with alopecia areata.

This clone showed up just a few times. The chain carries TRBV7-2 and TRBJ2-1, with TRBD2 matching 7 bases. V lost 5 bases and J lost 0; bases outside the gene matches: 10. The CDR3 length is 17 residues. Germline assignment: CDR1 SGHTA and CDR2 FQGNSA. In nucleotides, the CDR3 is TGTGCCAGCAGCCGCGGCCGAGCGGGGAGCTCCTACAATGAGCAGTTCTTC. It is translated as CASSRGRAGSSYNEQFF. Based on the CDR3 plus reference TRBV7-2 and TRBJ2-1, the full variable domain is GAGVSQSPSNKVTEKGKDVELRCDPISGHTALYWYRQSLGQGLEFLIYFQGNSAPDKSGLPSDRFSAERTGGSVSTLTIQRTQQEDSAVYLCASSRGRAGSSYNEQFFGPGTRLTVL.

CDR3 nucleotide sequence: TGTGCCAGCAGCCAGATGGACAGGGGAGGTCAGCCCCAGCATTTT. This translates into CASSQMDRGGQPQHF. The gene calls are TRBV4-2 and TRBJ1-5; 9 bases line up with TRBD1. This CDR3 is 15 amino acids long. Germline V gene sequence: CDR1 LGHNA, CDR2 YNFKEQ. J lost 6 bases, V lost 3 bases, and 6 bases had no gene match.

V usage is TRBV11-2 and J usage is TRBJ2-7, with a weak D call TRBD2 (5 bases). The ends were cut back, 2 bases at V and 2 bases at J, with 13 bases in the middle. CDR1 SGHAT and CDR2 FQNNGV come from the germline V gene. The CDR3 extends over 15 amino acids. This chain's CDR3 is CASSLRGSQPYEQYF. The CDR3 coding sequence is TGTGCCAGCAGCTTAAGAGGGTCCCAGCCCTACGAGCAGTACTTC.

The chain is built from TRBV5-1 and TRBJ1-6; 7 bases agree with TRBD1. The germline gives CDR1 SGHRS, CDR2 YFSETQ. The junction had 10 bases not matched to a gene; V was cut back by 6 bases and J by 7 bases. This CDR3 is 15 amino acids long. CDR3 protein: CASTLGGRSNSPLHF. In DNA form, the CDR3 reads TGCGCCAGCACCTTAGGGGGCAGATCAAATTCACCCCTCCACTTT. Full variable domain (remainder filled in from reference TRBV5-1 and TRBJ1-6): KAGVTQTPRYLIKTRGQQVTLSCSPISGHRSVSWYQQTPGQGLQFLFEYFSETQRNKGNFPGRFSGRQFSNSRSEMNVSTLELGDSALYLCASTLGGRSNSPLHFGNGTRLTVT.

The CDR3 nucleotides are TGTGCCAGCAGCTTAAGTGGGGGGTATGAGCAGTTCTTC. Translating gives CASSLSGGYEQFF. The gene calls are TRBV7-6 and TRBJ2-1, with D possibly being TRBD2 (6 bases). The V gene lost 2 bases and the J gene lost 8 bases, with 10 bases spanning the gap. CDR1 and CDR2 (germline): SGHVS, FNYEAQ. This CDR3 comprises 13 residues.

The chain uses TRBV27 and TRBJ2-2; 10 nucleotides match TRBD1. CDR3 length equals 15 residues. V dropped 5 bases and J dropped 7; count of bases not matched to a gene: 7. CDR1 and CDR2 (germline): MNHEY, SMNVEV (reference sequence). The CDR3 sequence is CASSPGQGGNGELFF. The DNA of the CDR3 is TGTGCCAGCAGTCCCGGACAGGGGGGGAACGGGGAGCTGTTTTTT.

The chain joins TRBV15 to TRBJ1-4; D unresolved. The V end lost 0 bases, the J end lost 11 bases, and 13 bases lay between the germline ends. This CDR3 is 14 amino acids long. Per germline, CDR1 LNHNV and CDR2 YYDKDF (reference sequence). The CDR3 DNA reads TGTGCCACCAGCAGAGATAAGTGGGAGAGGAAACTGTTTTTT. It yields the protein CATSRDKWERKLFF.

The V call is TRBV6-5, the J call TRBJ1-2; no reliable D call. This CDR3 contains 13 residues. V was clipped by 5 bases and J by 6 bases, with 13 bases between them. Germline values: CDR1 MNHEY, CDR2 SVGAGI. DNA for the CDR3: TGTGCCAGCAGTAACGGTATTGGGGATGGCTACACCTTC. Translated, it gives CASSNGIGDGYTF.

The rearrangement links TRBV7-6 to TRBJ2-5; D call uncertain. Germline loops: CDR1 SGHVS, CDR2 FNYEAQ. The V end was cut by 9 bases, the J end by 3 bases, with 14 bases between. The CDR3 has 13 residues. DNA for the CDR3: TGTGCCAGTAGTCCTGTGGGTGAAGAGACCCAGTACTTC. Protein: CASSPVGEETQYF.

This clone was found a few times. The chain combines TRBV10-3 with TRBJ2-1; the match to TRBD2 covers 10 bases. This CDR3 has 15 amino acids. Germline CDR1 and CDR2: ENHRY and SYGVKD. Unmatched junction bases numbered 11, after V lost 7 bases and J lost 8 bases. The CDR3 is CAINQRGGPADEQFF. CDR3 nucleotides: TGTGCCATCAATCAGCGGGGGGGCCCGGCGGATGAGCAGTTCTTC.

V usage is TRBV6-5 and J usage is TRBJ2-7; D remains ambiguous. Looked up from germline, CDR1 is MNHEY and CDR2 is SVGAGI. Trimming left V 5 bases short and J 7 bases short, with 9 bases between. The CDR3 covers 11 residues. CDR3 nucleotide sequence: TGTGCCAGCAGTGACCAGGTTGAGCAGTACTTC. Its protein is CASSDQVEQYF.

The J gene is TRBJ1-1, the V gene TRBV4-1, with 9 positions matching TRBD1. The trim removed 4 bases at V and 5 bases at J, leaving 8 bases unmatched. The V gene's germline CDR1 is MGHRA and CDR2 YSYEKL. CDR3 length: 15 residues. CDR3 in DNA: TGCGCCAGCAGCCTAGAGGGGACAGGGAGAACTGAAGCTTTCTTT. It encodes CASSLEGTGRTEAFF.

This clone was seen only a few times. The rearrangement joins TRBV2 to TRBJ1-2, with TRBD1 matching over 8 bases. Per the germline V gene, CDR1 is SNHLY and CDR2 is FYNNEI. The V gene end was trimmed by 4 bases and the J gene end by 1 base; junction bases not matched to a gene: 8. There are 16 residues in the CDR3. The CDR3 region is CASSGTGTLDNYGYTF. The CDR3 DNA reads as TGTGCCAGCAGTGGGACAGGGACCTTGGATAACTATGGCTACACCTTC.

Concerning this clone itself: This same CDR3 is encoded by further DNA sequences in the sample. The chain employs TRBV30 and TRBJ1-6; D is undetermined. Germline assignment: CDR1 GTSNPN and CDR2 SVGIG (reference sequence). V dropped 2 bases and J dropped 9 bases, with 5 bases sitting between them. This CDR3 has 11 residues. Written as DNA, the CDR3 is TGTGCCTGGAGTCGGGGTTCACCCCTCCACTTT. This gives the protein CAWSRGSPLHF.

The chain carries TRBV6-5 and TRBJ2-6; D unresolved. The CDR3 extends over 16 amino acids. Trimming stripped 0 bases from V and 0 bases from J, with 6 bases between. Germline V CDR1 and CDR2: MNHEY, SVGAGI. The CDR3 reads CASSYSSYSGANVLTF. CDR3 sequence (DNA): TGTGCCAGCAGTTACTCTTCGTACTCTGGGGCCAACGTCCTGACTTTC.

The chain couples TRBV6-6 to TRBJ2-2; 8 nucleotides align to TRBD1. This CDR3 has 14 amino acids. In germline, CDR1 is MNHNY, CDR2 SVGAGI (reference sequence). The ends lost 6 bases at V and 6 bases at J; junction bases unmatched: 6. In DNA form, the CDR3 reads TGTGCCAGCAGACCACCACAGGGGGCCGGGGAGCTGTTTTTT. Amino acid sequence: CASRPPQGAGELFF.

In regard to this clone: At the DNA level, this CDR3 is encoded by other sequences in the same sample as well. The DNA of the CDR3 is TGTGCCAGCAGCTTAAAGGGTCCTGGAAACACCATATATTTT. It specifies CASSLKGPGNTIYF. The chain combines TRBV7-9 with TRBJ1-3; D unresolved. The CDR3 contains 14 residues. V dropped 2 bases and J dropped 2 bases, with 7 bases sitting between them. Germline CDR1 SEHNR, CDR2 FQNEAQ (reference sequence).

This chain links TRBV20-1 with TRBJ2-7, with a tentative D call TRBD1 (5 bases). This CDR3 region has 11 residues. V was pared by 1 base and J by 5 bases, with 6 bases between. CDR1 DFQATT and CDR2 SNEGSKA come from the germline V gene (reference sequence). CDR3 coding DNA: TGCAGTGCTAGAGTAGGGGACGAGCAGTACTTC. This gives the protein CSARVGDEQYF.

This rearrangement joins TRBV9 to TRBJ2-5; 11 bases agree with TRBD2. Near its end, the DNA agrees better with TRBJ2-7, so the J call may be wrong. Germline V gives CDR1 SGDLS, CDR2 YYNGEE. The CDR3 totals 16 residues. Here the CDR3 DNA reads TGTGCCAGCAGCCCAAGGAGACTAGCGGGGCCCTACGAGCAGTACTTC. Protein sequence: CASSPRRLAGPYEQYF.

In nucleotides, the CDR3 is TGTGCCAGCAGGCCCGTCGGGTCAGGGAATTCACCCCTCCACTTT. Translation gives CASRPVGSGNSPLHF. The chain couples TRBV6-5 to TRBJ1-6, with D possibly TRBD1 on 5 matching bases. CDR1 and CDR2 from the germline V gene are MNHEY and SVGAGI. The CDR3 is 15 amino acids. V dropped 6 bases and J dropped 7 bases, with 16 bases sitting between them.

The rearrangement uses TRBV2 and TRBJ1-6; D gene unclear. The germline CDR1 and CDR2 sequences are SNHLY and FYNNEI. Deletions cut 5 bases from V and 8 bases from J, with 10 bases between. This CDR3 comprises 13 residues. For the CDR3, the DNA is TGTGCCAGCAGTCCGGACCGGGATTCACCCCTCCACTTT. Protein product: CASSPDRDSPLHF.

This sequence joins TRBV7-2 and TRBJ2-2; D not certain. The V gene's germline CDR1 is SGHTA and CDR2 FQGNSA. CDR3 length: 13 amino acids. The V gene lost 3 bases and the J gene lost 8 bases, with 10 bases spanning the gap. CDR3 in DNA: TGTGCCAGCAGCTTGGATTTTTCGGGGGAGCTGTTTTTT. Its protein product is CASSLDFSGELFF.

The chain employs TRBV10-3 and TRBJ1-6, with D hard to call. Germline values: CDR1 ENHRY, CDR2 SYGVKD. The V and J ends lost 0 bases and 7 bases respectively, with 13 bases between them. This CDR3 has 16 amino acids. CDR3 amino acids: CAISESDPGSNSPLHF. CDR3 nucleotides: TGTGCCATCAGTGAGTCGGATCCGGGGAGCAATTCACCCCTCCACTTT.

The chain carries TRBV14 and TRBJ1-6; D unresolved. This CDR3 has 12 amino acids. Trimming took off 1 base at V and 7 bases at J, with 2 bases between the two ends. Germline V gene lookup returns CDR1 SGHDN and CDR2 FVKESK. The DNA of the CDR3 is TGTGCCAGCAGCCAAGGAAATTCACCCCTCCACTTT. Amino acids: CASSQGNSPLHF.